This T cell receptor beta chain emerged from a study of cytomegalovirus exposure and HLA in healthy donors. 60 Vbeta and 13 Jbeta primers were used in PCR. Data came from immunoSEQ multiplex PCR; TCRdb stores just in-frame clones and leaves some out. Of roughly 160,000 clones listed, about four fifths are singletons. Germline CDR1 is SEHNR and CDR2 is FQNEAQ (reference sequence). The CDR3 has 16 amino acids. Trimming shortened V by 2 bases and J by 0 bases, and 14 bases separated the two germline ends. What was sequenced was PBMCs. This receptor was identified in a woman in her 30s in good health and CMV-seropositive. The chain uses TRBV7-9 and TRBJ2-7; D gene unclear. Written as DNA, the CDR3 is TGTGCCAGCAGCTTAAAAAGCGCCCTGAGCTCCTACGAGCAGTACTTC. Residues: CASSLKSALSSYEQYF.